This entry concerns a single T cell receptor (beta chain). This clonotype was observed many times. Its antigen target is currently unknown. One base away there is no much larger clone; base qualities are not given. Library construction relied on RT-PCR. Sequenced on an Illumina HiSeq 2500. TCRdb itself trimmed the public reads at Q25 with fastp, ran MiXCR and retained productive beta chains. A single entry per CDR3 protein holds the most common genes and DNA from its merged rows. The sample table lists some 200,000 distinct CDR3 sequences, 10% to 15% of them with a count of one. Around 28% of the sample goes to the ten largest clones. The data were taken from a study of response to subunit inactivated influenza vaccine (dated 2018 in TCRdb). For the wider study: Deep quantitative profiling of the T cell receptor repertoire was used in the study to follow responses to a trivalent subunit inactivated influenza vaccine. What the authors observed across the whole study: The authors suggested that each seasonal influenza vaccination may recruit only a limited number of new T cells.

A further study also used this sample, focusing on T cells expressing NK-cell markers. As the second publication notes: TCR beta cDNA libraries were prepared using 5'RACE template switching, which introduced a universal primer site and unique molecular identifiers. TCR beta-chain repertoires were profiled in sorted CD3+CD56+NKG2C+, CD3+CD56+NKG2C- and CD3+CD56-NKG2C+ T-cell subsets from fewer than 10 donors. Seven of the eight sequenced donors were HCMV-seropositive and one was HCMV-seronegative. To restrict sorting to alphabetaTCR-expressing T cells, an anti-gammadeltaTCR antibody was added in several experiments. In six donors, the dominant CD3+CD56+NKG2C+ clonotypes were among the top 10 CD8+ clonotypes and accounted for roughly 1.0-8% of CD8+ T cells. Those dominant clonotypes were again the most abundant among CD3+CD56-NKG2C+ cells in four donors, at roughly 28.3-60.1%. Whether the expanded NKG2C-expressing T cell clones were specific for HCMV antigens was left unclear. The eight sequenced donors were randomly selected healthy volunteers, three men and five women. To determine HCMV serostatus, a commercial ELISA kit was used to detect HCMV-specific IgG in serum. Ficoll density gradient centrifugation was used to isolate peripheral blood mononuclear cells from blood. Magnetic immunoseparation with Miltenyi isolation kits was used to isolate CD4+ and CD8+ T cells from PBMC. cDNA synthesis was primed from the TCR beta constant segment, followed by two successive PCR amplification steps. Sequencing of the libraries produced 2 x 150 bp reads on Illumina HiSeq 2000/2500, MiSeq or NextSeq. MIGEC handled demultiplexing of the reads and grouping by UMI, while MiTCR was used to assemble and quantify clonotypes. Only TCR cDNA sequences supported by at least two reads were kept to exclude erroneous sequences. The tcR package was used for downstream repertoire analysis, and clonotypes were matched between fractions using CDR3 nucleotide sequence together with V segment. VDJmatch was used to annotate antigen specificity against VDJdb, with one amino acid substitution in CDR3 allowed.

The receptor's source is a man between 45 and 60 years old who received an inactivated influenza vaccine. Donor details come from another sample of the same person, matched by shared clones. Here the sequenced sample was CD8+ T cells sorted from PBMCs, taken 11 to 12 days after vaccination.

CDR3 region: CASSLAGAYNEQFF. In nucleotide form, the sequence is TGTGCCAGCAGTTTAGCGGGGGCCTACAATGAGCAGTTCTTC. The sequence is built from TRBV12-3 or TRBV12-4 and TRBJ2-1; the D segment may tentatively be TRBD1 or TRBD2, each giving 5 matched bases. The trim is 0 bases for V and 2 bases for J, with a gap of 5 bases between the germline ends. From the cysteine through the phenylalanine, the CDR3 covers 14 amino acids. Of all the DNA, just the CDR3 is kept, 42 bases in frame from base 1.